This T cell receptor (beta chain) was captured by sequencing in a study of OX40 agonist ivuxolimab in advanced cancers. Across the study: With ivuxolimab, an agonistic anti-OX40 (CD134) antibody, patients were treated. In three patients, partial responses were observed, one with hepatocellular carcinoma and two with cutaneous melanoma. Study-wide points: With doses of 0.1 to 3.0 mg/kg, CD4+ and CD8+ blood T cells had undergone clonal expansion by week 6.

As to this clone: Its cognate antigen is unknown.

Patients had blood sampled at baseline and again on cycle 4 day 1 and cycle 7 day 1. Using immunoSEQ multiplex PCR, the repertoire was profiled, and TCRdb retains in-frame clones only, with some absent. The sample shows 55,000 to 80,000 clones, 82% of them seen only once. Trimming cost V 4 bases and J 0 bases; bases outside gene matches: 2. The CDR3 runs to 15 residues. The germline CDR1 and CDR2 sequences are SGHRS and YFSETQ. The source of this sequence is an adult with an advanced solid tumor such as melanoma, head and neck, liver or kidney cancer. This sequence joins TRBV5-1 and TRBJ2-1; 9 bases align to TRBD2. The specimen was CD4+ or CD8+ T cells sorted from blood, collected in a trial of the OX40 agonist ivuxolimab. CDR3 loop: CASSNSGGSYNEQFF. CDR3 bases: TGCGCCAGCAGCAATAGCGGGGGCTCCTACAATGAGCAGTTCTTC.